The 26 T cell receptor beta chains below come from one sample, sequenced in a study of blood T cell repertoires in COVID-19. The repertoire was sequenced with immunoSEQ multiplex PCR; TCRdb's copy has only in-frame clones and lacks some. The table shows fewer than 400,000 clones, with approximately 83% occurring only once. The sample comprised PBMCs or T cells enriched from blood (not recorded which). The receptors derive from a man in his thirties or forties who had recovered from COVID-19.

V usage is TRBV24-1 and J usage is TRBJ2-1, with D possibly being TRBD1 (6 bases). The V gene lost 4 bases and the J gene lost 10 bases, with 16 bases spanning the gap. CDR1 KGHDR and CDR2 SFDVKD come from the germline V gene. CDR3 length: 14 amino acids. CDR3 sequence reads: CATSDPRTVSEQFF. DNA for the CDR3: TGTGCCACCAGTGACCCCCGGACAGTTTCCGAGCAGTTCTTC.

In this sample, this clone turned up once. V usage is TRBV20-1 and J usage is TRBJ1-3; the D is unclear. Germline loops: CDR1 DFQATT, CDR2 SNEGSKA (reference sequence). The CDR3 loop spans 13 amino acids. The V end lost 3 bases, the J end lost 5 bases, and 11 bases lay between the germline ends. The CDR3 DNA sequence: TGCAGTGCTAGTGCAGGCCAAAGAAACACCATATATTTT. It yields the protein CSASAGQRNTIYF.

The chain recombines TRBV5-1 with TRBJ2-1; 8 bases align to TRBD1. The CDR3 extends over 16 amino acids. The germline V gene has CDR1 SGHRS and CDR2 YFSETQ. J gave up 5 bases and V 4 bases, and 11 bases lay outside the gene matches. As DNA, the CDR3 is TGCGCCAGCAGCCTAACGTCGGGACAGGCCGACAATGAGCAGTTCTTC. As protein: CASSLTSGQADNEQFF.

V usage is TRBV10-3 and J usage is TRBJ2-1; 8 nucleotides line up with TRBD2. The CDR3 totals 17 residues. Germline trimming cut 0 bases from V and 4 bases from J; bases unmatched to any gene: 8. CDR1 is ENHRY, CDR2 SYGVKD, per germline. This CDR3 is CAISESQAGGDYNEQFF. CDR3 DNA sequence: TGTGCCATCAGTGAGTCTCAGGCGGGGGGAGATTACAATGAGCAGTTCTTC.

This clone was counted a single time. The V call is TRBV5-1, the J call TRBJ1-1, with D possibly being TRBD1 (6 bases). The CDR3 totals 14 residues. Germline V gene data show CDR1 as SGHRS and CDR2 as YFSETQ. V gave up 0 bases and J gave up 3 bases, with 9 bases separating them. The CDR3 sequence is CASSLDRADTEAFF. In nucleotides, the CDR3 is TGCGCCAGCAGCTTGGACAGGGCGGACACTGAAGCTTTCTTT.

The chain links TRBV25-1 to TRBJ2-3; the D gene is possibly TRBD2 (5 bases). The ends were cut back, 2 bases at V and 5 bases at J, with 20 bases in the middle. There are 17 residues in the CDR3. Germline V gives CDR1 MGHDK, CDR2 SYGVNS. The chain's CDR3 is CASSEIRGKPDEDTQYF. CDR3 nucleotide sequence: TGTGCCAGCAGTGAAATTCGGGGTAAGCCCGACGAAGATACGCAGTATTTT.

This clone showed up just once. J is TRBJ1-2 and V is TRBV27, with 8 nucleotides matching TRBD1. The CDR3 sequence is 15 residues long. J was trimmed by 0 bases and V by 6 bases; bases with no gene match: 6. Germline values: CDR1 MNHEY, CDR2 SMNVEV (reference sequence). CDR3 nucleotides: TGTGCCAGCAGAGCGACAGGGGCCGCTAACTATGGCTACACCTTC. Residues: CASRATGAANYGYTF.

The V call is TRBV29-1, the J call TRBJ2-7, with D perhaps matching TRBD1 (5 bases). This CDR3 contains 16 residues. The V gene lost 4 bases and the J gene lost 2 bases, with 21 bases spanning the gap. The germline CDR1 and CDR2 sequences are SQVTM and ANQGSEA. The CDR3 protein is CSVVYRHRPSPYEQYF. The CDR3 DNA follows: TGCAGCGTTGTATATCGCCACAGGCCCTCTCCCTACGAGCAGTACTTC.

CDR3 bases: TGTGCCAGCAGTGACGGCTTTGAGCAGTTCTTC. Translation: CASSDGFEQFF. This chain uses TRBV6-4 with TRBJ2-1; D unresolved. CDR3 length: 11 residues. The germline V and J ends were trimmed by 2 bases and 9 bases, with 5 bases remaining between them. Germline V gene sequence: CDR1 MRHNA, CDR2 SNTAGT.

The chain recombines TRBV12-5 with TRBJ1-5, with 8 bases matching TRBD1. Trimming cost V 5 bases and J 2 bases; bases outside gene matches: 5. The CDR3 length is 15 residues. Germline loops: CDR1 LGHNT, CDR2 FRNRAP. The DNA for the CDR3 is TGTGCTAGTGGTCCCGGACAGGGTGGCAATCAGCCCCAGCATTTT. Its translation is CASGPGQGGNQPQHF.

The chain combines TRBV19 with TRBJ1-2; D is perhaps TRBD1 (5 bases). The CDR3 loop spans 12 amino acids. Per the germline V gene, CDR1 is LNHDA and CDR2 is SQIVND (reference sequence). V dropped 8 bases and J dropped 5 bases, with 12 bases sitting between them. The CDR3 reads CASSDRRYGYTF. The CDR3 DNA is TGTGCCAGTTCAGACAGAAGGTATGGCTACACCTTC.

About this clone itself: This may arise from a read error, as a much more abundant clone is one base away. J is TRBJ1-4 and V is TRBV19; D perhaps matches TRBD1 (6 bases). Germline V gives CDR1 LNHDA, CDR2 SQIVND (reference sequence). The CDR3 spans 15 residues. For the CDR3, the DNA is TGTACCAGTTCAGAAACCAGGGGAAGTAATGAAAAACTGTTTTTT. Its translation: CTSSETRGSNEKLFF.

The chain recombines TRBV25-1 with TRBJ1-1, with TRBD1 matching 8 bases. The CDR3 runs 16 residues. Germline CDR1 is MGHDK and CDR2 is SYGVNS. The V segment lost 2 bases and the J segment 1 base; nucleotides outside the gene matches: 6. The CDR3 nucleotides are TGTGCCAGCAGTGAAGCACCAGGGGGCGAGAACACTGAAGCTTTCTTT. It encodes CASSEAPGGENTEAFF.

This clone has a handful of counts. The gene calls are TRBV4-3 and TRBJ1-5; TRBD1 aligns across 8 bases. The V gene end was trimmed by 0 bases and the J gene end by 7 bases; junction bases not matched to a gene: 5. The CDR3 is 15 residues long. Germline CDR1 reads LGHNA; CDR2 reads YSLEER. CDR3: CASSQDDRGGQPQHF. CDR3 sequence (DNA): TGCGCCAGCAGCCAAGACGACAGGGGCGGCCAGCCCCAGCATTTT.

As DNA, the CDR3 is TGTGCCTGGAGTCCCGGACTAGGTAATCAGCCCCAGCATTTT. As protein: CAWSPGLGNQPQHF. This rearrangement joins TRBV30 to TRBJ1-5; D gene uncertain. V was pared by 2 bases and J by 4 bases, with 12 bases between. Looked up from germline, CDR1 is GTSNPN and CDR2 is SVGIG (reference sequence). The CDR3 has 14 residues.

The rearrangement joins TRBV12-3 or TRBV12-4 to TRBJ2-5; possible D gene TRBD1, 5 bases. The CDR3 sequence is 13 residues long. Trimming pared 8 bases from V and 7 bases from J, leaving 17 bases between. The CDR3 coding sequence is TGTGCCAGCTCTGGGGCTAATAAGGGGACCCAGTACTTC. Its protein product is CASSGANKGTQYF.

The chain couples TRBV7-9 to TRBJ1-1, with a tentative D call TRBD1 (5 bases). This CDR3 comprises 13 residues. Germline V gene lookup returns CDR1 SEHNR and CDR2 FQNEAQ (reference sequence). The V end lost 5 bases, the J end lost 4 bases, and 11 bases lay between the germline ends. In DNA form, the CDR3 reads TGTGCCAGCAGCGCGCAGGGAGGCACTGAAGCTTTCTTT. As protein: CASSAQGGTEAFF.

In DNA form, the CDR3 reads TGTGCCAGCAGCCTCGGGTTGACAGGGGGCAGTGGATATGGCTACACCTTC. Amino acids: CASSLGLTGGSGYGYTF. The V gene is TRBV5-8, the J gene TRBJ1-2; 10 nucleotides line up with TRBD1. After removal of 4 bases from V and 5 bases from J, the junction contained 14 bases not matched to a gene. Germline CDR1 and CDR2: SGHTS and YDEGEE. This CDR3 is built from 17 residues.

The V gene is TRBV7-9, the J gene TRBJ1-6; D gene uncertain. CDR3 length equals 14 residues. Germline lookup yields CDR1 SEHNR and CDR2 FQNEAQ (reference sequence). V dropped 3 bases and J dropped 5 bases, with 8 bases sitting between them. The CDR3 sequence is CASSFFQDNSPLHF. CDR3 nucleotide sequence: TGTGCCAGCAGCTTTTTCCAGGATAATTCACCCCTCCACTTT.

As DNA, the CDR3 is TGTGCCAGCAGCCTGTCTGGGGCGGGGGGCACAGATACGCAGTATTTT. Amino acids: CASSLSGAGGTDTQYF. The chain combines TRBV7-3 with TRBJ2-3, with 7 positions matching TRBD2. The V and J ends lost 5 bases and 1 base, in that order; junction bases with no gene match: 9. The CDR3 extends over 16 amino acids. The germline CDR1 and CDR2 sequences are SGHTA and FQGTGA. The full variable domain, completed using reference TRBV7-3 and TRBJ2-3, is GAGVSQTPSNKVTEKGKYVELRCDPISGHTALYWYRQSLGQGPEFLIYFQGTGAADDSGLPNDRFFAVRPEGSVSTLKIQRTERGDSAVYLCASSLSGAGGTDTQYFGPGTRLTVL.

This chain links TRBV7-2 with TRBJ2-5, with TRBD2 matching 10 bases. The CDR3 is 16 amino acids. J was trimmed by 4 bases and V by 6 bases; bases with no gene match: 11. Germline V gene data show CDR1 as SGHTA and CDR2 as FQGNSA. The CDR3 protein is CASSHGIASGGETQYF. Here the CDR3 DNA reads TGTGCCAGCAGTCACGGTATTGCTAGCGGGGGAGAGACCCAGTACTTC.

This rearrangement joins TRBV6-6 to TRBJ1-2; the match to TRBD1 covers 8 bases. Trimming took 10 bases from V and 6 from J; bases not matched to a gene: 10. CDR1 and CDR2 from the germline V gene are MNHNY and SVGAGI (reference sequence). The CDR3 covers 13 residues. CDR3 region: CATQSRGRDGYTF. The CDR3, as DNA: TGTGCCACCCAGTCCAGGGGGCGGGATGGCTACACCTTC.

For the CDR3, the DNA is TGTGCCAGCACTCGAGGACAGGGCTATGGCTACACCTTC. Residues: CASTRGQGYGYTF. This sequence joins TRBV5-6 and TRBJ1-2; 8 bases agree with TRBD1. J was trimmed by 4 bases and V by 6 bases; bases with no gene match: 5. The CDR3 is 13 residues long. Looked up from germline, CDR1 is SGHDT and CDR2 is YYEEEE.

The chain uses TRBV18 and TRBJ2-1; TRBD1 might be the D (8 bases). There are 16 residues in the CDR3. Trimming stripped 3 bases from V and 4 bases from J, with 16 bases between. The germline V gene encodes CDR1 KGHSH and CDR2 LQKENI. The CDR3 DNA reads as TGTGCCAGCTCACCCGCCGGGGGGACAGGATACAATGAGCAGTTCTTC. This codes for CASSPAGGTGYNEQFF.

V gene TRBV4-2 combines with J gene TRBJ1-4, with 7 nucleotides matching TRBD1. J gave up 6 bases and V 0 bases, and 7 bases lay outside the gene matches. This CDR3 has 16 residues. The germline gives CDR1 LGHNA, CDR2 YNFKEQ. The CDR3 loop is CASSQDEFRGHEKLFF. The CDR3, as DNA: TGTGCCAGCAGCCAAGATGAATTTAGGGGGCATGAAAAACTGTTTTTT.

The CDR3 DNA sequence: TGTGCCAGCAGCTTGGCCTTCCTCAAGCGGGGGGCAGAAGAGACCCAGTACTTC. This sequence encodes CASSLAFLKRGAEETQYF. This chain connects TRBV5-6 to TRBJ2-5, with 9 bases aligning to TRBD2. CDR1 SGHDT and CDR2 YYEEEE come from the germline V gene. The V segment lost 0 bases and the J segment 3 bases; nucleotides outside the gene matches: 12. The CDR3 contains 18 residues.